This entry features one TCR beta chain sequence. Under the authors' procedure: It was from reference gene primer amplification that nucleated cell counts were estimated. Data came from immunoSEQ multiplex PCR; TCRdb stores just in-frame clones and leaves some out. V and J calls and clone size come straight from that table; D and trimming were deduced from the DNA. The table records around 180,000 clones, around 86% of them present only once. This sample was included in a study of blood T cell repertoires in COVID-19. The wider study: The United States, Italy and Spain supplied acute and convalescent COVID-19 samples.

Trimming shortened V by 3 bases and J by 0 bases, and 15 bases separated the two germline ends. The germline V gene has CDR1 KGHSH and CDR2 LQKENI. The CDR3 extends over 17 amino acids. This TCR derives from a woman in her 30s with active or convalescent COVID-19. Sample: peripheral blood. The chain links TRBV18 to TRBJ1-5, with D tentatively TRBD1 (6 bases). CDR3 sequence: CASSPGGGSYSNQPQHF. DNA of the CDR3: TGTGCCAGCTCACCCGGGGGGGGCTCATATAGCAATCAGCCCCAGCATTTT.